The 11 T cell receptor beta chains listed next were all sequenced from one sample in a study of blood T cell repertoires in COVID-19. Clones were read by immunoSEQ multiplex PCR, and TCRdb kept only the in-frame ones, dropping some. The sample includes 150,000 to 200,000 clones, 80% to 90% of them seen just once. Input material: peripheral blood. These receptors all come from a man in his fifties with active or convalescent COVID-19.

The CDR3 coding sequence is TGTGCCAGCAGCTTAAACGCCGGTACTAACTATGGCTACACCTTC. Translating it yields CASSLNAGTNYGYTF. J is TRBJ1-2 and V is TRBV7-6; no firm D call. With 2 bases removed from V and 0 bases from J, the gap between germline ends came to 10 bases. Germline loops: CDR1 SGHVS, CDR2 FNYEAQ. This CDR3 is built from 15 residues.

This clone was seen only a few times. This CDR3 is also generated by other DNA sequences in the sample. The chain uses TRBV7-9 and TRBJ1-4; 9 bases map to TRBD1. The CDR3 loop spans 14 amino acids. Germline assignment: CDR1 SEHNR and CDR2 FQNEAQ (reference sequence). The J segment lost 6 bases and the V segment lost 1 base, leaving 0 bases of the junction unmatched. The CDR3 nucleotides read TGTGCCAGCAGCTTAGGGACAGGGGATGAAAAACTGTTTTTT. This translates into CASSLGTGDEKLFF. Full variable domain (missing parts from reference TRBV7-9 and TRBJ1-4): DTGVSQNPRHKITKRGQNVTFRCDPISEHNRLYWYRQTLGQGPEFLTYFQNEAQLEKSRLLSDRFSAERPKGSFSTLEIQRTEQGDSAMYLCASSLGTGDEKLFFGSGTQLSVL.

This clone has a single count. The V and J genes are TRBV28 and TRBJ2-6; 8 bases are a match to TRBD1. The CDR3 extends over 15 amino acids. CDR1 is MDHEN, CDR2 SYDVKM, per germline. Unmatched junction bases numbered 2, after V lost 7 bases and J lost 0 bases. The CDR3 spells CASTDRGSGANVLTF. CDR3 nucleotide sequence: TGTGCCAGCACCGACAGGGGCTCTGGGGCCAACGTCCTGACTTTC.

The V gene is TRBV11-2, the J gene TRBJ2-3; possible D gene TRBD2, 5 bases. Per germline, CDR1 SGHAT and CDR2 FQNNGV. The CDR3 loop spans 15 amino acids. V was cut by 4 bases and J by 14 bases, with 25 bases left in between. The CDR3 protein is CASSWNWADSRELYF. CDR3 in DNA: TGTGCCAGCAGCTGGAACTGGGCGGACTCGCGTGAGTTGTATTTT.

The V and J genes are TRBV5-1 and TRBJ1-2; D might be TRBD1 (6 bases). Deletions cut 4 bases from V and 2 bases from J, with 15 bases between. CDR3 length equals 15 residues. Germline CDR1 is SGHRS and CDR2 is YFSETQ. As DNA, the CDR3 is TGCGCCAGCAGCCAAGATCCGGGACAAAACTATGGCTACACCTTC. This encodes CASSQDPGQNYGYTF. The full variable domain, its missing parts supplied by reference TRBV5-1 and TRBJ1-2, is KAGVTQTPRYLIKTRGQQVTLSCSPISGHRSVSWYQQTPGQGLQFLFEYFSETQRNKGNFPGRFSGRQFSNSRSEMNVSTLELGDSALYLCASSQDPGQNYGYTFGSGTRLTVV.

The chain combines TRBV7-2 with TRBJ2-6; D may be TRBD2 (7 bases). This CDR3 region has 15 residues. Trimming pared 6 bases from V and 4 bases from J, leaving 13 bases between. CDR1 is SGHTA, CDR2 FQGNSA, per germline. The CDR3 coding sequence is TGTGCCAGCAGGGGCGGGGGCGCCGGGGCCAACGTCCTGACTTTC. Translation gives CASRGGGAGANVLTF. The whole variable domain, filled in from reference TRBV7-2 and TRBJ2-6, reads GAGVSQSPSNKVTEKGKDVELRCDPISGHTALYWYRQSLGQGLEFLIYFQGNSAPDKSGLPSDRFSAERTGGSVSTLTIQRTQQEDSAVYLCASRGGGAGANVLTFGAGSRLTVL.

The rearrangement uses TRBV9 and TRBJ2-3; 10 positions agree with TRBD1. The CDR3 is 18 amino acids. Germline CDR1 SGDLS, CDR2 YYNGEE. V shed 2 bases and J 2 bases; nucleotides not matched to a gene: 11. The CDR3 sequence is CASSVPQIGTGDTDTQYF. The CDR3 DNA is TGTGCCAGCAGCGTTCCCCAAATCGGGACAGGGGACACAGATACGCAGTATTTT.

The V gene is TRBV12-3 or TRBV12-4, the J gene TRBJ2-7; D perhaps matches TRBD1 (6 bases). The CDR3 runs to 13 residues. V lost 6 bases, J lost 7 bases, and 16 bases lay in between. The CDR3 sequence: CASRPTGAWEQYF. The DNA for the CDR3 is TGTGCCAGCAGGCCGACAGGCGCGTGGGAGCAGTACTTC.

V is TRBV5-4 and J is TRBJ2-7, with D possibly being TRBD1 (5 bases). The CDR3 runs to 14 residues. CDR1 and CDR2 from the germline V gene are SGHNT and YYREEE (reference sequence). Trimming took off 0 bases at V and 4 bases at J, with 11 bases between the two ends. CDR3 in amino acids: CASSLEAGKYEQYF. The CDR3 DNA reads TGTGCCAGCAGCTTGGAGGCAGGGAAATACGAGCAGTACTTC.

V usage is TRBV29-1 and J usage is TRBJ1-5; no definite D call. The CDR3 contains 14 residues. V gave up 4 bases and J gave up 0 bases, with 10 bases separating them. Germline values: CDR1 SQVTM, CDR2 ANQGSEA. The CDR3 spells CSVGADDSNQPQHF. CDR3 sequence (DNA): TGCAGCGTTGGGGCAGACGATAGCAATCAGCCCCAGCATTTT.

This chain uses TRBV24-1 with TRBJ1-5, with 7 bases lining up with TRBD1. Trimming at V came to 4 bases and at J to 5 bases, leaving 19 bases not matched to a gene. CDR3 length: 19 amino acids. Germline CDR1 reads KGHDR; CDR2 reads SFDVKD. The CDR3 DNA is TGTGCCACCAGTGACTACAAAATACTCTTACAGGGGAAGGATCAGCCCCAGCATTTT. Translation: CATSDYKILLQGKDQPQHF.